The rows below give T cell receptor beta chains drawn from one sample of a study. One entry per CDR3 protein results from TCRdb running MiXCR on the 5' RACE reads. The sample records over 45,000 distinct CDR3 sequences, more than 25% being singletons. The sample consisted of tumor-infiltrating Tregs sorted from the breast tumor. Receptors were obtained from a female donor with breast cancer. Each CDR3 is given with its conserved first and last residue. The order of the fields is CDR3 protein, CDR3 DNA, D gene, V gene, CDR3 length, J gene, clone size. The D gene is left open where the match is weak. Rows may omit the clone size; those that give it use once, few, many or a size class.

CDR3: CSARGELSGRAGETQYF
DNA: TGCAGTGCTAGGGGGGAGCTTAGCGGGAGGGCCGGGGAGACCCAGTACTTC
D: TRBD2
V: TRBV20-1
length: 17
J: TRBJ2-5
size: many

CDR3: CATSRDLMSEQYF
DNA: TGTGCCACCAGCAGAGATTTGATGAGTGAGCAGTACTTC
D: -
V: TRBV15
length: 13
J: TRBJ2-7
size: -

CDR3: CASSPKSLAGGLQTQYF
DNA: TGCGCCAGCAGCCCGAAGTCGCTAGCGGGAGGGCTGCAGACCCAGTACTTC
D: TRBD2
V: TRBV5-1
length: 17
J: TRBJ2-5
size: -

CDR3: CASSYSKGMGYGYTF
DNA: TGTGCCAGCAGTTACTCGAAGGGGATGGGCTATGGCTACACCTTC
D: -
V: TRBV6-5
length: 15
J: TRBJ1-2
size: medium-sized

CDR3: CASSRWTSGPSTDTQYF
DNA: TGCGCCAGCAGCCGGTGGACTAGCGGCCCTAGCACAGACACGCAGTATTTT
D: TRBD2
V: TRBV5-1
length: 17
J: TRBJ2-3
size: -

CDR3: CASSLAGLARAF
DNA: TGTGCCAGCAGCTTAGCCGGACTAGCGAGAGCATTC
D: TRBD2
V: TRBV7-2
length: 12
J: TRBJ2-1
size: once

CDR3: CSVEAVLHTDTQYF
DNA: TGCAGCGTTGAAGCGGTCCTACACACAGATACGCAGTATTTT
D: -
V: TRBV29-1
length: 14
J: TRBJ2-3
size: -

CDR3: CASSQETGSGRNEQFF
DNA: TGCGCCAGCAGCCAAGAGACTGGTAGCGGGAGGAATGAGCAGTTCTTC
D: TRBD2
V: TRBV4-1
length: 16
J: TRBJ2-1
size: few

CDR3: CASSQRLQGAQPQHF
DNA: TGTGCCAGCAGCCAAAGACTTCAGGGAGCTCAGCCCCAGCATTTT
D: -
V: TRBV4-2
length: 15
J: TRBJ1-5
size: many

CDR3: CASSQDGTDMYEQYF
DNA: TGTGCCAGCAGCCAAGATGGGACGGACATGTACGAGCAGTACTTC
D: -
V: TRBV4-2
length: 15
J: TRBJ2-7
size: few

CDR3: CTSSGPGTSGRVDEQFF
DNA: TGTACCAGCAGTGGCCCCGGGACTAGCGGGAGGGTCGATGAGCAGTTCTTC
D: TRBD2
V: TRBV25-1
length: 17
J: TRBJ2-1
size: few

CDR3: CASSYDLSRADTQYF
DNA: TGTGCCAGCAGTTACGATTTGAGCAGGGCTGATACGCAGTATTTT
D: -
V: TRBV6-6
length: 15
J: TRBJ2-3
size: many

CDR3: CASSQEGLLTGELFF
DNA: TGCGCCAGCAGCCAAGAGGGACTTCTAACCGGGGAGCTGTTTTTT
D: -
V: TRBV4-1
length: 15
J: TRBJ2-2
size: -

CDR3: CAGSPWGGLGNEQYF
DNA: TGTGCCGGCAGTCCCTGGGGGGGGCTAGGCAACGAGCAGTACTTC
D: -
V: TRBV6-6
length: 15
J: TRBJ2-7
size: -

CDR3: CSVDPGDRGYTF
DNA: TGCAGCGTTGATCCCGGGGATCGCGGCTACACCTTC
D: -
V: TRBV29-1
length: 12
J: TRBJ1-2
size: -

CDR3: CASMRARQPQHF
DNA: TGTGCCAGCATGAGGGCTCGGCAGCCCCAGCATTTT
D: -
V: TRBV6-1
length: 12
J: TRBJ1-5
size: -

CDR3: CASSPDFGQPQHF
DNA: TGTGCCAGCAGCCCTGACTTCGGTCAGCCCCAGCATTTT
D: -
V: TRBV11-2
length: 13
J: TRBJ1-5
size: -

CDR3: CASSLGTGAMNTEAFF
DNA: TGCGCCAGCAGCTTAGGGACAGGGGCCATGAACACTGAAGCTTTCTTT
D: TRBD1
V: TRBV5-1
length: 16
J: TRBJ1-1
size: -